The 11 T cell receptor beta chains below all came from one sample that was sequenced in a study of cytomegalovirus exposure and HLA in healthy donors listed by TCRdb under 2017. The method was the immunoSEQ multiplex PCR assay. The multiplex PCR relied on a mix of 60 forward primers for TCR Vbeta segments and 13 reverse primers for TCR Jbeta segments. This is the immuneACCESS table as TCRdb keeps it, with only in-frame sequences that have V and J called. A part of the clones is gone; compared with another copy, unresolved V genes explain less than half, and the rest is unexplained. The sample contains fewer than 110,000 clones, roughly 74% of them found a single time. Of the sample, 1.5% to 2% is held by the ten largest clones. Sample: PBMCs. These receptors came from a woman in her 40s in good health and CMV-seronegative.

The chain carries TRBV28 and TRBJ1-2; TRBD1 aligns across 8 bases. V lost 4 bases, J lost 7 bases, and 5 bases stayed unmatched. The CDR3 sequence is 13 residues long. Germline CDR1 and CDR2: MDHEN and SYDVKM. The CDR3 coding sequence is TGTGCCAGCAGTTCCACAGGGGGGTTTGGCTACACCTTC. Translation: CASSSTGGFGYTF.

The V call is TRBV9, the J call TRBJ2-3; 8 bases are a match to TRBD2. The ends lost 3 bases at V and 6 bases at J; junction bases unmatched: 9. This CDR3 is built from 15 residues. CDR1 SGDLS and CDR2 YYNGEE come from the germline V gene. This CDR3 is CASSAPSGGEDTQYF. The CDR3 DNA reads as TGTGCCAGCAGCGCCCCCAGCGGGGGTGAGGATACGCAGTATTTT.

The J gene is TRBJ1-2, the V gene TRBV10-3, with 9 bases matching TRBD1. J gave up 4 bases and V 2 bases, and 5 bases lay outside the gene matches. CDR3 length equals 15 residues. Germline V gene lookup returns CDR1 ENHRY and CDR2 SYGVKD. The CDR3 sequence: CAISERGTGIYGYTF. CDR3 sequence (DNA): TGTGCCATCAGTGAGCGTGGGACAGGGATCTATGGCTACACCTTC.

CDR3 protein: CASSARTSGRLGTDTQYF. CDR3 bases: TGCGCCAGCAGCGCCAGGACTAGCGGGAGGTTGGGCACAGATACGCAGTATTTT. The genes are TRBV10-1 and TRBJ2-3, with 14 bases matching TRBD2. This CDR3 spans 18 amino acids. The V gene end was trimmed by 6 bases and the J gene end by 1 base; junction bases not matched to a gene: 9. The germline V gene encodes CDR1 WNHNN and CDR2 SYGVQD (reference sequence).

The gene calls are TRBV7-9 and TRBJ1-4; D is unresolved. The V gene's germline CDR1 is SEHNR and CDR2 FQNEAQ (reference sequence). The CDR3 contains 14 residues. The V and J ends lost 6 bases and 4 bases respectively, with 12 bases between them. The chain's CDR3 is CASSSWEGNEKLFF. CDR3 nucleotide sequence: TGTGCCAGCAGTTCCTGGGAGGGTAATGAAAAACTGTTTTTT.

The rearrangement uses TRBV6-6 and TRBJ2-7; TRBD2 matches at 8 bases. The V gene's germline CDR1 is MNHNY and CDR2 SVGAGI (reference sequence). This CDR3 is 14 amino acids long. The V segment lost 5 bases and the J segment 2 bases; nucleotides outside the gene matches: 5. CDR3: CASSPSGGTYEQYF. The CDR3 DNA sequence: TGTGCCAGCAGTCCGAGCGGGGGAACCTACGAGCAGTACTTC.

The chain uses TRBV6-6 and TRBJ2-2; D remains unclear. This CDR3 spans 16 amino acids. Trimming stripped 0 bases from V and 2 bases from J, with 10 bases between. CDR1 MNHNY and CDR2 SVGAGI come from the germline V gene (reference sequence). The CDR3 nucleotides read TGTGCCAGCAGTTACTCGTCAGACTTAAACACCGGGGAGCTGTTTTTT. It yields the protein CASSYSSDLNTGELFF.

The chain's CDR3 is CASSPDRGSTGELFF. In DNA form, the CDR3 reads TGCGCCAGCAGCCCCGACAGGGGATCTACCGGGGAGCTGTTTTTT. The chain uses TRBV4-1 and TRBJ2-2; 8 bases agree with TRBD1. J was trimmed by 5 bases and V by 4 bases; bases with no gene match: 6. Germline CDR1 and CDR2: MGHRA and YSYEKL. The CDR3 length is 15 residues.

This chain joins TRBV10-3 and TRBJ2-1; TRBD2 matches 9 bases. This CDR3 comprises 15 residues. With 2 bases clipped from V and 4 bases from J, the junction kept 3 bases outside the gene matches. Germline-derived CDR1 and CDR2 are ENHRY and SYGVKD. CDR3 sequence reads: CAISEVTSGYNEQFF. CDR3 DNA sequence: TGTGCCATCAGTGAGGTGACTAGCGGTTACAATGAGCAGTTCTTC.

The CDR3 DNA reads TGTGCCAGCAGCTCCGGGTCTCACTACGAGCAGTACTTC. This encodes CASSSGSHYEQYF. V usage is TRBV6-5 and J usage is TRBJ2-7; no clear D gene. Germline-derived CDR1 and CDR2 are MNHEY and SVGAGI. The germline V and J ends were trimmed by 6 bases and 3 bases, with 12 bases remaining between them. The length of the CDR3 is 13 residues.

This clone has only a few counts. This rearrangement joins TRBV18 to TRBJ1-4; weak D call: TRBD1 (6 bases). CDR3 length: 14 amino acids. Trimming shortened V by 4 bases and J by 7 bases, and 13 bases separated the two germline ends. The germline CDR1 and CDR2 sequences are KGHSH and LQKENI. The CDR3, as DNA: TGTGCCAGCTCACGGCGACAGGAGATTGAAAAACTGTTTTTT. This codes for CASSRRQEIEKLFF.